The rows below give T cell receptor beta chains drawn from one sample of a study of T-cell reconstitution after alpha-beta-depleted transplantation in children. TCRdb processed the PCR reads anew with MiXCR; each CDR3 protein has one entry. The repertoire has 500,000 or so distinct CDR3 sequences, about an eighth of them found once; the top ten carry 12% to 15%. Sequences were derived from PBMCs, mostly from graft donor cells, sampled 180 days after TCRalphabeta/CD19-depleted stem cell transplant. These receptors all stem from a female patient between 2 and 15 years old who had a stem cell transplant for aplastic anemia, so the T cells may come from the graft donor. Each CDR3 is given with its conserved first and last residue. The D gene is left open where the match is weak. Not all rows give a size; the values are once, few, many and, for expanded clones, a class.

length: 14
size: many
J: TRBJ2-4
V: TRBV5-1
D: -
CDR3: CASSPSWGGNIQYF
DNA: TGCGCCAGCAGCCCATCTTGGGGTGGGAACATTCAGTACTTC

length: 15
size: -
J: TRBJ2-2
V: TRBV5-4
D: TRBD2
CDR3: CASRLAGDNTGELFF
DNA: TGTGCCAGCAGACTAGCGGGAGATAACACCGGGGAGCTGTTTTTT

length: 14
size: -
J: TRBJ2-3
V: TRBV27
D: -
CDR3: CASSLLLNADTQYF
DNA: TGTGCCAGCAGTTTACTCCTTAACGCAGATACGCAGTATTTT

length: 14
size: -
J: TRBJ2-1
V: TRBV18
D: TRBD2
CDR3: CASSPDSGRNEQFF
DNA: TGTGCCAGCTCACCGGATAGCGGGAGGAATGAGCAGTTCTTC

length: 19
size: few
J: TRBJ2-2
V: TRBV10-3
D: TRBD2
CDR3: CAISDETSVPLANTGELFF
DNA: TGTGCCATCAGTGACGAGACTAGCGTCCCCCTCGCGAACACCGGGGAGCTGTTTTTT

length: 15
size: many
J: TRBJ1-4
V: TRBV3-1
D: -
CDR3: CASSQGPTGNEKLFF
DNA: TGTGCCAGCAGCCAAGGCCCGACAGGAAATGAAAAACTGTTTTTT

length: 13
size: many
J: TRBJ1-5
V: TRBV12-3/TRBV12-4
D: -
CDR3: CASTPDGNQPQHF
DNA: TGTGCCAGCACCCCGGATGGCAATCAGCCCCAGCATTTT

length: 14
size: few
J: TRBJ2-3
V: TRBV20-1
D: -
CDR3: CSAQRAASTDTQYF
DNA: TGCAGTGCTCAGAGGGCAGCTAGCACAGATACGCAGTATTTT

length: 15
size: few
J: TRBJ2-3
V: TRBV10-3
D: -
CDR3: CAISESRSSRDTQYF
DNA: TGTGCCATCAGTGAGTCGCGATCTAGCAGGGATACGCAGTATTTT

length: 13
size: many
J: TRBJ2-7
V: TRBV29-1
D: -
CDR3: CSALRVPSYEQYF
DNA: TGCAGCGCTCTGAGGGTTCCCTCCTACGAGCAGTACTTC

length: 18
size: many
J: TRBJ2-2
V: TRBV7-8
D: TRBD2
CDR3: CASSLLTSGRTGTGELFF
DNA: TGTGCCAGCAGCTTATTGACTAGCGGGAGGACGGGGACCGGGGAGCTGTTTTTT

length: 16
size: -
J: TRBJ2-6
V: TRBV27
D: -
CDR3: CASSAWTASGANVLTF
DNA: TGTGCCAGCAGTGCCTGGACTGCTTCTGGGGCCAACGTCCTGACTTTC

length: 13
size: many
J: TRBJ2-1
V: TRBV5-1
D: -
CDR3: CASRARGGNEQFF
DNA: TGCGCCAGCAGGGCTAGAGGGGGCAATGAGCAGTTCTTC

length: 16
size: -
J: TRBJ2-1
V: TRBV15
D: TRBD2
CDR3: CATSRLGTSGVNEQFF
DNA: TGTGCCACCAGCAGACTCGGGACTAGCGGGGTAAATGAGCAGTTCTTC

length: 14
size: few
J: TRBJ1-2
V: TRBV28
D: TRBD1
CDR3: CASSPGQAPYGYTF
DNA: TGTGCCAGCAGTCCGGGACAGGCCCCTTACGGCTACACCTTC

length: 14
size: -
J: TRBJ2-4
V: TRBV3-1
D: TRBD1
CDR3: CASSHLPGQAIQYF
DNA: TGTGCCAGCAGCCACCTACCGGGACAGGCAATTCAGTACTTC

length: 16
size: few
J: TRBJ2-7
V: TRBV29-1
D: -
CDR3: CSVELAVPGSSYEQYF
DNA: TGCAGCGTTGAATTGGCGGTACCAGGGAGCTCCTACGAGCAGTACTTC

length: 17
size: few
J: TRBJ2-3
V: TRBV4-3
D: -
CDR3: CASSQDLAGPPADTQYF
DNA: TGCGCCAGCAGCCAAGATTTAGCAGGACCCCCCGCGGATACGCAGTATTTT

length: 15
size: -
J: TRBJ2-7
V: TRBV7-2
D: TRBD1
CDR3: CASSLGGQFTYEQYF
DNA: TGTGCCAGCAGCTTAGGGGGACAGTTTACCTACGAGCAGTACTTC

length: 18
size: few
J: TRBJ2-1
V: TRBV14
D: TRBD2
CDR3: CASSQDLFAGASYNEQFF
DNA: TGTGCCAGCAGCCAAGATCTATTTGCGGGAGCTTCCTACAATGAGCAGTTCTTC

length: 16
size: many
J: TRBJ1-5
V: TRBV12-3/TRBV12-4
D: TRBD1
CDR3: CASTADRVYSNQPQHF
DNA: TGTGCCAGCACCGCCGACAGGGTATATAGCAATCAGCCCCAGCATTTT

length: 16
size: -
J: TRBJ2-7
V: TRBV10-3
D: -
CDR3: CAISAFGGTDSYEQYF
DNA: TGTGCCATCAGTGCCTTCGGCGGGACCGACTCCTACGAGCAGTACTTC

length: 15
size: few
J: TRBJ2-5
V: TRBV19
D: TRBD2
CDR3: CASSTPAGLQETQYF
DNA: TGTGCCAGTAGTACCCCAGCGGGGCTCCAAGAGACCCAGTACTTC

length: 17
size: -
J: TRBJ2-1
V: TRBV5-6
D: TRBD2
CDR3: CVSSFSLSGASYNEQFF
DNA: TGTGTCAGCAGCTTTTCCCTTAGCGGGGCCTCCTACAATGAGCAGTTCTTC

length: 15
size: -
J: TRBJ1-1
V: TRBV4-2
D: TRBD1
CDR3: CASSQATGMNTEAFF
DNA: TGTGCCAGCAGCCAGGCGACAGGGATGAACACTGAAGCTTTCTTT

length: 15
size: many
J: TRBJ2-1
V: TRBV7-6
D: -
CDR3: CASRTYSGGFNEQFF
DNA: TGTGCCAGCAGAACCTATAGCGGAGGGTTCAATGAGCAGTTCTTC

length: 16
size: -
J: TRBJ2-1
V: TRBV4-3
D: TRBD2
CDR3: CASSRGTSGRYNEQFF
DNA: TGCGCCAGCAGCCGGGGGACTAGCGGGAGGTACAATGAGCAGTTCTTC